A selection of T cell receptor beta chains follows, all from one sample in a study of blood T cell repertoires in COVID-19. Libraries were prepared by immunoSEQ multiplex PCR; TCRdb keeps only in-frame clonotypes and omits some of them. The sample shows roughly 45,000 clones, about nine tenths of them seen only once. Sequencing was done on a sample of peripheral blood. All receptors derive from a man aged 60 to 75 with active COVID-19. CDR3s include the opening cysteine and the closing phenylalanine or tryptophan. Fields, in order: clone size, D gene, V gene, J gene, CDR3 DNA, CDR3 protein. D genes are given only for firm matches. Only some rows state a clone size, as once, few, many or a class for expanded clones.

NA	NA	TRBV7-6	TRBJ2-1	TGTGCCAGCAGTCCCCTGGGAGGCGGGAAATGGGGTAATGAGCAGTTCTTC	CASSPLGGGKWGNEQFF
few	TRBD1	TRBV2	TRBJ2-2	TGTGCCAGCAGTGAAGCCCAGGGGGCTACCGGGGAGCTGTTTTTT	CASSEAQGATGELFF
once	NA	TRBV4-1	TRBJ1-6	TGCGCCAGCAGCCCTCTCAGGGGCGTTAATTCACCCCTCCACTTT	CASSPLRGVNSPLHF
NA	NA	TRBV2	TRBJ2-7	TGTGCCAGCAGTGACTGGACAGAATCCTACGAGCAGTACTTC	CASSDWTESYEQYF
NA	NA	TRBV11-2	TRBJ2-7	TGTGCCAGCAGCTTAGGCACCACAGGGATTTACGAGCAGTACTTC	CASSLGTTGIYEQYF
once	TRBD2	TRBV10-3	TRBJ2-1	TGTGCCAGTATAGCGGGAGGGGGCTCCTACAATGAGCAGTTCTTC	CASIAGGGSYNEQFF
NA	NA	TRBV5-4	TRBJ1-1	TGTGCCAGCAGCGGAGGGAGGAAGAACACTGAAGCTTTCTTT	CASSGGRKNTEAFF
NA	NA	TRBV3-1/TRBV3-2	TRBJ2-1	TGTGCCAGCAGCCAAGATCACTCTTCCTACAATGAGCAGTTCTTC	CASSQDHSSYNEQFF
NA	NA	TRBV29-1	TRBJ1-2	TGCAGCGTTCGTGGCAGTAACTATGGCTACACCTTC	CSVRGSNYGYTF
NA	NA	TRBV2	TRBJ2-7	TGTGCCAGCAGTGTACAGGAGTTCCACGAGCAGTACTTC	CASSVQEFHEQYF